The clone carrying this TCR beta chain is labeled medium-sized. Its target is unknown. This specimen belongs to a study of cytomegalovirus exposure and HLA in healthy donors. The study, taken as a whole, reports: Follow-up analysis later connected one missense variant in DCLRE1C with trimming of TCR beta V- and J-genes. In a later analysis, DRB1 alleles had the most associated TCRs; HLA-C alleles the fewest. Roughly uniform sequencing depth across donors was assumed, possibly incorrectly.

The study ran its PCR with 60 Vbeta and 13 Jbeta primers. Data came from immunoSEQ multiplex PCR; TCRdb stores just in-frame clones and leaves some out. The table shows tens of thousands of clones, with 74% occurring only once. The sequenced sample consisted of PBMCs. The clonotype originates from a man under 40 in good health and CMV-seronegative.

CDR3 nucleotides: TGTGCAGTCAGGTCCCCTGCGCAGGGTATAAATGAGCAGTTCTTC. It codes for CAVRSPAQGINEQFF. This chain connects TRBV28 to TRBJ2-1; tentative D call: TRBD1 (5 bases). The CDR3 sequence is 15 residues long. Germline CDR1 reads MDHEN; CDR2 reads SYDVKM.